Presented here are 29 T cell receptor beta chains from one specimen sequenced in a study of cytomegalovirus exposure and HLA in healthy donors. The PCR contained 60 Vbeta and 13 Jbeta primers. Assay: immunoSEQ multiplex PCR; the TCRdb copy retains only in-frame clones and omits some. This sample's clone table lists 53,000 or so clones. Sequencing used PBMCs. The receptors come from a man aged 18 to 35 in good health and CMV-seropositive.

The genes are TRBV4-2 and TRBJ2-1; 12 bases match TRBD2. The germline V gene has CDR1 LGHNA and CDR2 YNFKEQ. The V gene end was trimmed by 1 base and the J gene end by 8 bases; junction bases not matched to a gene: 6. The CDR3 extends over 16 amino acids. The CDR3 sequence is CASSQAELAGGDEQFF. CDR3 nucleotides: TGTGCCAGCAGCCAAGCCGAACTAGCGGGAGGCGATGAGCAGTTCTTC.

The V call is TRBV6-5, the J call TRBJ1-1; 9 bases are a match to TRBD1. Germline trimming cut 0 bases from V and 8 bases from J; bases unmatched to any gene: 7. The germline gives CDR1 MNHEY, CDR2 SVGAGI. The CDR3 is 15 residues long. Here the CDR3 DNA reads TGTGCCAGCAGTTACTCGGGACAGGGTACGCTCGAAGCTTTCTTT. Translating gives CASSYSGQGTLEAFF.

The V gene is TRBV13, the J gene TRBJ2-1; D is uncertain. The CDR3 covers 14 residues. Germline V gene sequence: CDR1 PRHDT, CDR2 FYEKMQ (reference sequence). The V gene lost 4 bases and the J gene lost 6 bases, with 13 bases spanning the gap. In DNA form, the CDR3 reads TGTGCCAGCAGCTCCTCCGCCGGTGGCAATGAGCAGTTCTTC. Amino acids: CASSSSAGGNEQFF.

V is TRBV9 and J is TRBJ2-3, with TRBD2 matching over 10 bases. Germline trimming cut 7 bases from V and 4 bases from J; bases unmatched to any gene: 9. Germline V CDR1 and CDR2: SGDLS, YYNGEE. This CDR3 has 15 amino acids. The CDR3 bases are TGTGCCAGCTCCCAGGAACTAGCGGGATCAGATACGCAGTATTTT. Amino acids: CASSQELAGSDTQYF.

The chain joins TRBV10-3 to TRBJ2-3; 9 bases are shared with TRBD2. CDR3 length equals 16 residues. V shed 3 bases, J shed 0 bases, and the junction held 4 bases outside the gene matches. Germline-derived CDR1 and CDR2 are ENHRY and SYGVKD. The CDR3 region has the DNA TGTGCCATCAGTGATCTAGCGGGACCTAGCACAGATACGCAGTATTTT. Amino acids: CAISDLAGPSTDTQYF.

V and J are TRBV5-4 and TRBJ2-5, with 10 bases lining up with TRBD2. This CDR3 region has 17 residues. With V trimmed by 1 base and J by 7 bases, 13 bases remained unmatched. The germline CDR1 and CDR2 sequences are SGHNT and YYREEE (reference sequence). In DNA form, the CDR3 reads TGTGCCAGCAGCTTGAATGGGGTAGCGGGAGGAGGCGGGACCCAGTACTTC. Translation gives CASSLNGVAGGGGTQYF.

The DNA for the CDR3 is TGTGCCAGCTCATCCCTATGGGAAGGGGTAGACACTGAAGCTTTCTTT. The encoded protein is CASSSLWEGVDTEAFF. The V gene is TRBV18, the J gene TRBJ1-1; TRBD1 might be the D (5 bases). The CDR3 extends over 16 amino acids. V lost 5 bases, J lost 3 bases, and 19 bases lay in between. Germline V gene data show CDR1 as KGHSH and CDR2 as LQKENI.

Remarks on this clone: A read error may account for a junction end that differs from germline. The chain couples TRBV7-6 to TRBJ1-2; 7 bases map to TRBD1. The CDR3 covers 15 residues. CDR1 and CDR2 (germline): SGHVS, FNYEAQ. The CDR3 protein is CASSPTGEESYDYTF. CDR3 sequence (DNA): TGTGCCAGCAGCCCCACAGGGGAGGAATCCTATGACTACACCTTC. Together with reference TRBV7-6 and TRBJ1-2, the CDR3 gives the full variable domain: GAGVSQSPRYKVTKRGQDVALRCDPISGHVSLYWYRQALGQGPEFLTYFNYEAQQDKSGLPNDRFSAERPEGSISTLTIQRTEQRDSAMYRCASSPTGEESYDYTFGSGTRLTVV.

The V and J genes are TRBV19 and TRBJ2-2, with a possible D match to TRBD1 (5 bases). The V gene's germline CDR1 is LNHDA and CDR2 SQIVND (reference sequence). V lost 4 bases to trimming and J lost 4 bases, with 7 bases between them. The CDR3 runs 13 residues. CDR3 sequence reads: CASSTQVTGELFF. Here the CDR3 DNA reads TGTGCCAGTAGTACACAGGTCACCGGGGAGCTGTTTTTT.

J is TRBJ2-1 and V is TRBV7-2; 11 bases agree with TRBD2. V shed 3 bases, J shed 9 bases, and the junction held 4 bases outside the gene matches. Per germline, CDR1 SGHTA and CDR2 FQGNSA. The CDR3 is made up of 14 amino acids. The CDR3 DNA is TGTGCCAGCAGCTTCATTAGCGGGAGGGGTGAGCAGTTCTTC. Its protein is CASSFISGRGEQFF.

V usage is TRBV7-3 and J usage is TRBJ1-1; D might be TRBD1 (6 bases). Trimming left V 1 base short and J 8 bases short, with 11 bases between. The CDR3 length is 13 residues. Germline CDR1 reads SGHTA; CDR2 reads FQGTGA. CDR3 loop: CASSLRGQEEAFF. The CDR3 bases are TGTGCCAGCAGCTTAAGGGGGCAGGAAGAAGCTTTCTTT.

The chain carries TRBV10-1 and TRBJ2-3; TRBD2 aligns across 10 bases. Per the germline V gene, CDR1 is WNHNN and CDR2 is SYGVQD (reference sequence). This CDR3 comprises 16 residues. V was pared by 0 bases and J by 4 bases, with 4 bases of the junction left unmatched. The CDR3 DNA reads as TGCGCCAGCAGTGAGTCCACTAGCGGGATCTCAGATACGCAGTATTTT. Amino acid sequence: CASSESTSGISDTQYF.

The chain has TRBV25-1 and TRBJ2-5, with 8 bases matching TRBD2. Trimming at V came to 5 bases and at J to 3 bases, leaving 11 bases not matched to a gene. This CDR3 is built from 16 residues. Germline assignment: CDR1 MGHDK and CDR2 SYGVNS. The CDR3 loop is CASSSMGLVTKETQYF. The CDR3 coding sequence is TGTGCCAGCAGTTCAATGGGACTAGTCACAAAAGAGACCCAGTACTTC.

CDR3 region: CAWRTSGTDTQYF. CDR3 DNA sequence: TGTGCCTGGAGGACTAGCGGCACAGATACGCAGTATTTT. This chain connects TRBV30 to TRBJ2-3; 8 bases agree with TRBD2. The V gene end was trimmed by 3 bases and the J gene end by 1 base; junction bases not matched to a gene: 0. CDR3 size: 13 residues. From germline, CDR1 is GTSNPN and CDR2 SVGIG (reference sequence).

Here the CDR3 DNA reads TGTGCCACCAGCAGGAAAGGGGGGGACACTGAAGCTTTCTTT. Protein sequence: CATSRKGGDTEAFF. The chain uses TRBV15 and TRBJ1-1, with D perhaps matching TRBD1 (6 bases). Per the germline V gene, CDR1 is LNHNV and CDR2 is YYDKDF (reference sequence). The CDR3 has 14 residues. Trimming cost V 3 bases and J 3 bases, with 11 bases left between them.

V gene TRBV28 combines with J gene TRBJ1-1; D is undetermined. Trimming shortened V by 2 bases and J by 0 bases, and 7 bases separated the two germline ends. Germline V CDR1 and CDR2: MDHEN, SYDVKM. The CDR3 runs 14 residues. The CDR3 nucleotides read TGTGCCAGCAGTTTACAGATCATGAACACTGAAGCTTTCTTT. This sequence encodes CASSLQIMNTEAFF.

The V gene is TRBV6-4, the J gene TRBJ2-3; weak D call: TRBD2 (5 bases). Germline values: CDR1 MRHNA, CDR2 SNTAGT. The ends were cut back, 5 bases at V and 2 bases at J, with 8 bases in the middle. This CDR3 has 13 amino acids. The CDR3 loop reads CASSSGDTDTQYF. The CDR3 DNA follows: TGTGCCAGCAGTTCCGGGGACACAGATACGCAGTATTTT.

The chain couples TRBV6-5 to TRBJ1-1; TRBD1 might be the D (6 bases). V was pared by 5 bases and J by 3 bases, with 13 bases between. The germline V gene encodes CDR1 MNHEY and CDR2 SVGAGI. This CDR3 region has 14 residues. The CDR3: CASSPQGSYTEAFF. The CDR3 DNA is TGTGCCAGCAGTCCACAGGGTTCTTACACTGAAGCTTTCTTT.

The chain is built from TRBV9 and TRBJ2-5; D is possibly TRBD2 (5 bases). The germline V gene encodes CDR1 SGDLS and CDR2 YYNGEE. CDR3 size: 15 residues. The V gene lost 4 bases and the J gene lost 4 bases, with 17 bases spanning the gap. The CDR3 coding sequence is TGTGCCAGCAGCCCAAACTCAATCGAGGGAGAGACCCAGTACTTC. Residues: CASSPNSIEGETQYF.

This chain links TRBV27 with TRBJ2-7; a weak D match, TRBD2 (6 bases). Germline assignment: CDR1 MNHEY and CDR2 SMNVEV (reference sequence). The V end lost 5 bases, the J end lost 4 bases, and 18 bases lay between the germline ends. The CDR3 spans 15 residues. The CDR3: CASSPGPSGAYEQYF. The CDR3 nucleotides are TGTGCCAGCAGTCCAGGCCCGTCGGGAGCTTACGAGCAGTACTTC.

The rearrangement joins TRBV6-5 to TRBJ2-5, with a weak D call TRBD2 (5 bases). In germline, CDR1 is MNHEY, CDR2 SVGAGI. This CDR3 region has 14 residues. V lost 5 bases and J 7 bases, leaving 17 bases between the germline ends. CDR3 loop: CASSPLGRLGTQYF. The CDR3 DNA follows: TGTGCCAGCAGTCCTCTAGGGAGATTAGGGACCCAGTACTTC.

The rearrangement joins TRBV2 to TRBJ1-4; 8 positions agree with TRBD1. The CDR3 has 14 amino acids. The germline gives CDR1 SNHLY, CDR2 FYNNEI. J gave up 8 bases and V 7 bases, and 9 bases lay outside the gene matches. The CDR3 DNA sequence: TGTGCCAGCAACCCGCAGGGGGCGGGAGAAAAACTGTTTTTT. Residues: CASNPQGAGEKLFF.

This chain connects TRBV30 to TRBJ1-4; D unresolved. Trimming pared 0 bases from V and 10 bases from J, leaving 9 bases between. The CDR3 totals 12 residues. Germline values: CDR1 GTSNPN, CDR2 SVGIG (reference sequence). The CDR3 is CAWSVSPRKLFF. In nucleotides, the CDR3 is TGTGCCTGGAGTGTATCTCCTCGAAAACTGTTTTTT.

V usage is TRBV6-1 and J usage is TRBJ2-5, with 8 bases aligning to TRBD1. Trimming at V came to 6 bases and at J to 2 bases, leaving 8 bases not matched to a gene. The germline V gene has CDR1 MNHNS and CDR2 SASEGT. This CDR3 has 15 amino acids. The CDR3, as DNA: TGTGCCAGCAGCAGGACAGGGAATGGGCAAGAGACCCAGTACTTC. Encoded protein: CASSRTGNGQETQYF.

The chain combines TRBV6-5 with TRBJ1-2, with D perhaps matching TRBD1 (6 bases). Germline assignment: CDR1 MNHEY and CDR2 SVGAGI. Trimming stripped 1 base from V and 0 bases from J, with 9 bases between. The CDR3 extends over 15 amino acids. CDR3 region: CASSYLTGSNYGYTF. In DNA, the CDR3 is TGTGCCAGCAGTTACTTGACAGGCTCTAACTATGGCTACACCTTC.

V and J are TRBV19 and TRBJ1-5; 10 bases fit TRBD1. Germline V lookup: CDR1 LNHDA, CDR2 SQIVND (reference sequence). The CDR3 has 14 residues. V was clipped by 8 bases and J by 2 bases; unmatched bases: 3. The CDR3: CASAGTGGNQPQHF. In nucleotides, the CDR3 is TGTGCCAGTGCCGGGACAGGGGGCAATCAGCCCCAGCATTTT.

The V gene is TRBV27, the J gene TRBJ1-5; 8 bases match TRBD1. The CDR3 has 14 amino acids. The trim removed 6 bases at V and 1 base at J, leaving 2 bases unmatched. Germline-derived CDR1 and CDR2 are MNHEY and SMNVEV (reference sequence). CDR3 in amino acids: CASRRTGSNQPQHF. CDR3 DNA: TGTGCCAGCAGGCGGACAGGGAGCAATCAGCCCCAGCATTTT.

The genes are TRBV7-9 and TRBJ1-2; 8 bases are shared with TRBD1. With 6 bases clipped from V and 1 base from J, the junction kept 13 bases outside the gene matches. The CDR3 is made up of 17 amino acids. Germline loops: CDR1 SEHNR, CDR2 FQNEAQ (reference sequence). The CDR3 region is CASSSQGALGYNYGYTF. The CDR3, as DNA: TGTGCCAGCAGTTCTCAGGGGGCGCTGGGGTATAACTATGGCTACACCTTC.

CDR3 DNA: TGTGCCAGCAGCTTCGGACAGGACTACAATCAGCCCCAGCATTTT. Its translation is CASSFGQDYNQPQHF. The chain is built from TRBV11-2 and TRBJ1-5, with 7 bases aligning to TRBD1. Looked up from germline, CDR1 is SGHAT and CDR2 is FQNNGV. The CDR3 sequence is 15 residues long. After removal of 3 bases from V and 3 bases from J, the junction contained 5 bases not matched to a gene.